This T cell receptor (beta chain) was captured in a study of blood T cell repertoires in COVID-19. Study as a whole: PBMCs, B-cell-depleted T cells, or T cells provided the cDNA or gDNA that made up the material.

CDR1 and CDR2 from the germline V gene are GTSNPN and SVGIG (reference sequence). Losses at the gene ends were 4 bases for V and 6 bases for J; bases not matched to a gene: 10. CDR3 length: 14 amino acids. Authors' methods: By means of reference gene primer amplification, nucleated cell counts were estimated. The protocol was immunoSEQ multiplex PCR, while the TCRdb copy is restricted to in-frame clones and leaves out a portion. V and J calls and clone size come straight from that table; D and trimming were deduced from the DNA. This sample has 350,000 to 450,000 clones; more than 75% occur once, and the top ten carry about 3%.

This chain joins TRBV30 and TRBJ1-1; 8 bases are shared with TRBD1. The sample consisted of peripheral blood. The receptor's source is a human donor in a cohort sampled during active COVID-19. The CDR3 DNA reads as TGTGCCTGGAAATACGGGACAGGTACCGCTGAAGCTTTCTTT. It is translated as CAWKYGTGTAEAFF. Full variable domain (rest looked up from reference TRBV30 and TRBJ1-1): SQTIHQWPATLVQPVGSPLSLECTVEGTSNPNLYWYRQAAGRGLQLLFYSVGIGQISSEVPQNLSASRPQDRQFILSSKKLLLSDSGFYLCAWKYGTGTAEAFFGQGTRLTVV.